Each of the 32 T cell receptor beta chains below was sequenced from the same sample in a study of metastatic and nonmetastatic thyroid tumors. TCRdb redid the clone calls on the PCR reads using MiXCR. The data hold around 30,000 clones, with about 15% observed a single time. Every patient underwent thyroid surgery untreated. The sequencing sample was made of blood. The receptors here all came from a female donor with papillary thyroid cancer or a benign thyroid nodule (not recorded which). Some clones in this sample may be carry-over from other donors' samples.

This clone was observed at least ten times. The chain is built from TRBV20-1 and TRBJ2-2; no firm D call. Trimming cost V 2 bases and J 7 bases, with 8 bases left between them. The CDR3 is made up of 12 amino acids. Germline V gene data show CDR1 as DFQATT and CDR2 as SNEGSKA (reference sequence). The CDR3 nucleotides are TGCAGTGCTAGACGTGGGATCGGGGAGCTGTTTTTT. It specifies CSARRGIGELFF.

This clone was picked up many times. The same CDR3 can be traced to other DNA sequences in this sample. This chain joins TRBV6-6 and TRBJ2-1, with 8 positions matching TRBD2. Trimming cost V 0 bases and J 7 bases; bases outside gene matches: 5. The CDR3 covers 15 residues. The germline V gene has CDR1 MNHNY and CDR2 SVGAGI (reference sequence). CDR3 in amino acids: CASSYSRGLENEQFF. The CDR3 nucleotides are TGTGCCAGCAGTTACTCGCGGGGACTAGAAAATGAGCAGTTCTTC.

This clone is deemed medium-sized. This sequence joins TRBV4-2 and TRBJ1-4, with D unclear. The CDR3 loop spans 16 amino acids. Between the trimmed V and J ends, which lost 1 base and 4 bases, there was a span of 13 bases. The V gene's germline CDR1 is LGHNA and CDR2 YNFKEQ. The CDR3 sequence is CASSQAPRALNEKLFF. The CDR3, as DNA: TGTGCCAGCAGCCAAGCCCCCCGGGCCCTTAATGAAAAACTGTTTTTT.

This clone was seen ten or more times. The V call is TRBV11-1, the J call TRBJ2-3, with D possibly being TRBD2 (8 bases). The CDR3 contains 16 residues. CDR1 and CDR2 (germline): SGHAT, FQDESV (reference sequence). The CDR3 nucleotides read TGTGCGGCAGCCGGGAGGGGAGGGGGCCAGACAGATACGCAGTATTTT. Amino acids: CAAAGRGGGQTDTQYF. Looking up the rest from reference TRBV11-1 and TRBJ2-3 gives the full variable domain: EAEVAQSPRYKITEKSQAVAFWCDPISGHATLYWYRQILGQGPELLVQFQDESVVDDSQLPKDRFSAERLKGVDSTLKIQPAELGDSAMYLCAAAGRGGGQTDTQYFGPGTRLTVL.

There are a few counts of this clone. This CDR3 is CASSLGTLVKQFF. CDR3 nucleotides: TGTGCCAGCAGTTTAGGGACTCTCGTAAAGCAGTTCTTC. This chain links TRBV12-3 or TRBV12-4 with TRBJ2-1; perhaps TRBD2 as D (5 bases). The V end was cut by 1 base, the J end by 11 bases, with 12 bases between. CDR3 length: 13 residues.

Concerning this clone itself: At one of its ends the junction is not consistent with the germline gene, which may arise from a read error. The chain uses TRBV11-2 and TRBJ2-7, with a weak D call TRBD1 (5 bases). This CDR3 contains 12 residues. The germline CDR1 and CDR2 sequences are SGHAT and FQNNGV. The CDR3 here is CAISLDSREQYF. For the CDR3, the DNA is TGTGCCATCAGCCTTGACAGTCGGGAGCAGTACTTC.

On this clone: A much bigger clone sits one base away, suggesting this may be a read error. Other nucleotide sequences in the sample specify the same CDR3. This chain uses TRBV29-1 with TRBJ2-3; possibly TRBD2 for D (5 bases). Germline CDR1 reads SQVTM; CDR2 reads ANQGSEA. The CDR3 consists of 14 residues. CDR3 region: CSVDNSEGTDTQYF. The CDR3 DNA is TGCAGCGTTGACAACTCCGAGGGAACAGATACGCAATATTTT.

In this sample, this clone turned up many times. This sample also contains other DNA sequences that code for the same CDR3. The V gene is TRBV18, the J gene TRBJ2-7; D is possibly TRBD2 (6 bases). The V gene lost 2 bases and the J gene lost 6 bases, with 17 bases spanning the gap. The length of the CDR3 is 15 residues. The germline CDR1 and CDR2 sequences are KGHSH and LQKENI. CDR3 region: CASSPYEGGGGEQYF. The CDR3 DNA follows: TGTGCCAGCTCACCATATGAGGGAGGTGGGGGCGAGCAGTACTTC.

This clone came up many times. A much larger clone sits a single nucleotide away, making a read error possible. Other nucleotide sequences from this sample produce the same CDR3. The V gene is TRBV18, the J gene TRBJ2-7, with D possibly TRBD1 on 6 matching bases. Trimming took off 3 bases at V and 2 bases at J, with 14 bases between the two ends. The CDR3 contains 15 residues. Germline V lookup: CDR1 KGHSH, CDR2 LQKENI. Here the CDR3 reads CASSPSRDRPYEQYF. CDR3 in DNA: TGTGCCAGCTCACCTTCCAGAGACAGGCCCTACGAGCAGTACTTC. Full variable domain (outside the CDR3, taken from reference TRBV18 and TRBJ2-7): NAGVMQNPRHLVRRRGQEARLRCSPMKGHSHVYWYRQLPEEGLKFMVYLQKENIIDESGMPKERFSAEFPKEGPSILRIQQVVRGDSAAYFCASSPSRDRPYEQYFGPGTRLTVT.

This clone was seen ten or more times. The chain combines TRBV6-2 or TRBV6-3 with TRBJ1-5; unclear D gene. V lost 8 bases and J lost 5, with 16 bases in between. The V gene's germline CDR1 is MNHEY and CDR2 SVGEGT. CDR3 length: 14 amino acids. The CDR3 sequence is CASGDFRGDQPQHF. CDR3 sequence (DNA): TGTGCCAGCGGAGACTTTCGTGGCGATCAGCCCCAGCATTTT.

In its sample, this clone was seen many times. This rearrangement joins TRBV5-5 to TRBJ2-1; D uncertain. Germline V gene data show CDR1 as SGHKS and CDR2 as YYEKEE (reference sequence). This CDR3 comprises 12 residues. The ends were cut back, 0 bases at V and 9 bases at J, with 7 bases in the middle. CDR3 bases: TGTGCCAGCAGCTTGGGAAGCCGTGAGCAGTTCTTC. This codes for CASSLGSREQFF.

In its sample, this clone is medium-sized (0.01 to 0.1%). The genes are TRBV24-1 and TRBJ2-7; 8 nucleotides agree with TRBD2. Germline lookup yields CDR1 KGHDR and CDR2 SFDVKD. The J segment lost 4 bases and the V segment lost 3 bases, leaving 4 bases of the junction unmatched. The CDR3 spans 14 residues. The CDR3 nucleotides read TGTGCCACCAGTGATAGCGGGAGACCGTACGAGCAGTACTTC. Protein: CATSDSGRPYEQYF.

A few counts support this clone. The CDR3 reads CASSPRSPPYEQYF. The CDR3 DNA is TGTGCCAGCAGTCCCCGGTCCCCACCCTACGAGCAGTACTTC. The chain employs TRBV6-1 and TRBJ2-7; D remains unclear. The CDR3 covers 14 residues. V was shortened by 5 bases and J by 2 bases, with 13 bases between the two germline ends. Germline V gene data show CDR1 as MNHNS and CDR2 as SASEGT.

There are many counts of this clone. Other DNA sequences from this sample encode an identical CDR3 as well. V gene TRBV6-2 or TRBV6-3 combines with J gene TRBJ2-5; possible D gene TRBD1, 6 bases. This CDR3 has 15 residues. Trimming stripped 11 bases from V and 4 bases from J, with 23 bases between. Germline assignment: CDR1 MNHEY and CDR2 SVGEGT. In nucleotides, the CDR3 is TGTGCCGGAGGAGGACAGTCTCCCTATGGAGAGACCCAGTACTTC. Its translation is CAGGGQSPYGETQYF.

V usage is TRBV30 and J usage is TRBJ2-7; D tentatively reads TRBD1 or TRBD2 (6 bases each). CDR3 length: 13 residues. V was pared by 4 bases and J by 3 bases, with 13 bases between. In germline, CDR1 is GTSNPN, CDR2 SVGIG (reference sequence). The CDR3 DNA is TGTGCCTGGACAAGGGGGGCTGTCTACGAGCAGTACTTC. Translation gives CAWTRGAVYEQYF.

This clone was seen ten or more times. CDR3 loop: CSAADRGGTEAFF. The CDR3 DNA reads TGCAGTGCTGCCGACAGGGGAGGCACTGAAGCTTTCTTT. The J gene is TRBJ1-1, the V gene TRBV20-1; the match to TRBD1 covers 8 bases. CDR3 length: 13 amino acids. V was pared by 5 bases and J by 4 bases, with 6 bases of the junction left unmatched. CDR1 and CDR2 (germline): DFQATT, SNEGSKA (reference sequence).

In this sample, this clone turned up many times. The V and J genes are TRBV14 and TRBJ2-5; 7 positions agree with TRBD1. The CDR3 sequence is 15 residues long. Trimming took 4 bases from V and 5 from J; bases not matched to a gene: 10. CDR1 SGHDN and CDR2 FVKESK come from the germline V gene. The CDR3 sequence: CASSLLKAGGETQYF. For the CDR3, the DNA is TGTGCCAGCAGCCTCCTGAAGGCAGGGGGTGAGACCCAGTACTTC.

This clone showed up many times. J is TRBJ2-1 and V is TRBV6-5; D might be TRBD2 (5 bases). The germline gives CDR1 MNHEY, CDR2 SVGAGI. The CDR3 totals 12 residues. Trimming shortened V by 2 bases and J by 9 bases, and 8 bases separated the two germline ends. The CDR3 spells CASSYPGFEQFF. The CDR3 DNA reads TGTGCCAGCAGTTACCCGGGGTTTGAGCAGTTCTTC.

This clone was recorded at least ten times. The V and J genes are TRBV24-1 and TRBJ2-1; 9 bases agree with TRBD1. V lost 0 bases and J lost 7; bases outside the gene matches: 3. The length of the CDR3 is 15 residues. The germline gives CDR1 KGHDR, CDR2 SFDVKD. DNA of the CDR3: TGTGCCACCAGTGATTTGAGGGACAGGGAGAATGAGCAGTTCTTC. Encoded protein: CATSDLRDRENEQFF.

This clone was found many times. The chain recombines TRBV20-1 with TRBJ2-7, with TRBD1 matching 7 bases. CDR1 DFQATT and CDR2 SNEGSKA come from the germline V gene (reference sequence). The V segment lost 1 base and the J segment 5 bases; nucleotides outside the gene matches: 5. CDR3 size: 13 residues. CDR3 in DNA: TGCAGTGCTAGAGGCCCCGACAGGGACGAGCAGTACTTC. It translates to CSARGPDRDEQYF.

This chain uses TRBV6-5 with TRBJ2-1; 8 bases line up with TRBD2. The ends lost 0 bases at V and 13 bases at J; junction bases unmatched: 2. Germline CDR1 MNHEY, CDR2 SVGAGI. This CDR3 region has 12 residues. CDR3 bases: TGTGCCAGCAGTTACTCCGGGACTAGACAGTTCTTC. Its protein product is CASSYSGTRQFF.

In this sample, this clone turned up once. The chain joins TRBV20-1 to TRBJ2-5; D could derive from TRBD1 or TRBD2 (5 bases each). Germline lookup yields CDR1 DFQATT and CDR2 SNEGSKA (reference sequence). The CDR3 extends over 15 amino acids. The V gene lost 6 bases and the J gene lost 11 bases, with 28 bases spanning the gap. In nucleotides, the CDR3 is TGCAGTGCCCAGGGCCCGGGTGAGTCGTGGGAGAAACAGTACTTC. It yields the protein CSAQGPGESWEKQYF.

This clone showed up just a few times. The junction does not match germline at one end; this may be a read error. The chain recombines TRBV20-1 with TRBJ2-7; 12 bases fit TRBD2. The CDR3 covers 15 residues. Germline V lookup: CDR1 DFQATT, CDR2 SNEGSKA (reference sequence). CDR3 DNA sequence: TGCAGTTCTAGAGATCCACTAGCGGGAGGCTACGTGCAGTACTTC. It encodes CSSRDPLAGGYVQYF.

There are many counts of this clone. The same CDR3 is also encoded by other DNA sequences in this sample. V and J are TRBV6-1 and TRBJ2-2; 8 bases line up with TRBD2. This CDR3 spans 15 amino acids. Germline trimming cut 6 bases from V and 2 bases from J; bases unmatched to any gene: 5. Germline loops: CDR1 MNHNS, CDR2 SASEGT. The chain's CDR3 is CASRAGGTNTGELFF. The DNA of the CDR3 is TGTGCCAGCAGGGCGGGAGGCACAAACACCGGGGAGCTGTTTTTT.

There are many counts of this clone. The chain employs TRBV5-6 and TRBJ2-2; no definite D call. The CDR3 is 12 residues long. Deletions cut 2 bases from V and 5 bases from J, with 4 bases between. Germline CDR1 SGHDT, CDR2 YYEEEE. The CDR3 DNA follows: TGTGCCAGCAGCTTACTAACCGGGGAGCTGTTTTTT. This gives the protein CASSLLTGELFF.

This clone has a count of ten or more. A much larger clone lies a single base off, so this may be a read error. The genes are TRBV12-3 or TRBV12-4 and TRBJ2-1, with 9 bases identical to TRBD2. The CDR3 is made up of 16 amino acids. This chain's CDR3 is CASSPTGTSSDNEQFF. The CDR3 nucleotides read TGTGCCAGCAGTCCAACCGGGACTAGCTCCGACAATGAGCAGTTCTTC.

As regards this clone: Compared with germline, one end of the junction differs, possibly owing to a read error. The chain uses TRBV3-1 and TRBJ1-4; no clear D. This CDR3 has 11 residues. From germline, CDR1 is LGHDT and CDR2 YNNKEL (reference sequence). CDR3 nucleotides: TGTGCCAGTAGCCAGCATGAAAAACTGTTTTTT. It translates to CASSQHEKLFF.

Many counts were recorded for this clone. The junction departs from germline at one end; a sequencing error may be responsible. The CDR3 DNA sequence: TGTGCCAGCAGCCCTCGGACTAGCGGGAGGGCCGGCAACAATGAGCAGCTCTTC. Translated, it gives CASSPRTSGRAGNNEQLF. The V gene is TRBV11-2, the J gene TRBJ2-1, with TRBD2 matching over 15 bases. Germline CDR1 and CDR2: SGHAT and FQNNGV. The CDR3 has 18 residues.

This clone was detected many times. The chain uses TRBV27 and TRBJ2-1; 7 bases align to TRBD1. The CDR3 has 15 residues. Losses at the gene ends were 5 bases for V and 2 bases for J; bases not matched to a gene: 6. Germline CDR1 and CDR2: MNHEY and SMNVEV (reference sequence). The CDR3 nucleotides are TGTGCCAGCAGTCTTGAAGGGACAGCCTACAATGAGCAGTTCTTC. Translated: CASSLEGTAYNEQFF.

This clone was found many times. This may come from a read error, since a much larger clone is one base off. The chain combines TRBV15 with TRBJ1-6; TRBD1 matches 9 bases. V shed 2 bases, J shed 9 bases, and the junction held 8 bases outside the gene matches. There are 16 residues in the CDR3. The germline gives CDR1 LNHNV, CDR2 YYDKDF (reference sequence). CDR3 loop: CATSRFRDRVSSPLHF. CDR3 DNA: TGTGCCACCAGCAGATTCCGGGACAGGGTTAGTTCACCCCTCCACTTT.

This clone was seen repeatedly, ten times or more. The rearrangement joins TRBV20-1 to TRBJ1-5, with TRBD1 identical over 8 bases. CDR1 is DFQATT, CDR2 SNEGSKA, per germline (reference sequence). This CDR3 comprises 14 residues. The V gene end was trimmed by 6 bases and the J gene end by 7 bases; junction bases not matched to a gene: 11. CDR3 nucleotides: TGCAGTGCGGACGTAGGACAGGGCCGACAGCCCCAGCATTTT. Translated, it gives CSADVGQGRQPQHF.

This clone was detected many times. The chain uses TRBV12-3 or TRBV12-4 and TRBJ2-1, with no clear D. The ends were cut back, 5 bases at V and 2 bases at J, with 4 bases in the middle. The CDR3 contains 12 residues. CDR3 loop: CASSRPYNEQFF. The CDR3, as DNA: TGTGCCAGCAGTCGTCCCTACAATGAGCAGTTCTTC.